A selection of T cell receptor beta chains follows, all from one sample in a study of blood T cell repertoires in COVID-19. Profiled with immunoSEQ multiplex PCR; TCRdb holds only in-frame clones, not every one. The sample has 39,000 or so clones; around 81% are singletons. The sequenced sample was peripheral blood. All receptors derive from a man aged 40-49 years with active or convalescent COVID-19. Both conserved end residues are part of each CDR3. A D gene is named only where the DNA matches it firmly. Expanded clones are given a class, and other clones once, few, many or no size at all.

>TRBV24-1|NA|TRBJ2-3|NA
CATSEPTDTDTQYF
TGTGCCACCAGTGAGCCGACAGACACAGATACGCAGTATTTT
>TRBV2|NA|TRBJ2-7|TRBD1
CASQTPTGGSYEQYF
TGTGCCAGCCAGACCCCGACAGGGGGTTCGTACGAGCAGTACTTC
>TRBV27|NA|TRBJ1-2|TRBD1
CASRDRGYGYTF
TGTGCCAGCAGGGACAGGGGCTATGGCTACACCTTC
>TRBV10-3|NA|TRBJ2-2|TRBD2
CAIQPGGRDTGELFF
TGTGCCATCCAACCGGGAGGGAGGGACACCGGGGAGCTGTTTTTT
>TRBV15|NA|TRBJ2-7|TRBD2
CATSILGGGSYEQYF
TGTGCCACCAGCATCCTCGGGGGAGGGTCCTACGAGCAGTACTTC
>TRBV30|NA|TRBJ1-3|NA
CAWDSSGNTIYF
TGTGCCTGGGACAGCTCCGGAAACACCATATATTTT
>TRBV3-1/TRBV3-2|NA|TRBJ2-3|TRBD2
CASSQDAGRRDTQYF
TGTGCCAGCAGCCAAGATGCCGGGAGGAGGGATACGCAGTATTTT
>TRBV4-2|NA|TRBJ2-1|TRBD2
CASSQGAGGPKVEQFF
TGTGCCAGCAGCCAAGGAGCGGGAGGGCCCAAGGTTGAGCAGTTCTTC
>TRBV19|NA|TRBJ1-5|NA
CASSISGNQPQHF
TGTGCCAGTAGTATCTCAGGCAATCAGCCCCAGCATTTT
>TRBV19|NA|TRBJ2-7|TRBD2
CASSVRAGDYEQYF
TGTGCCAGTAGTGTTAGAGCGGGAGACTACGAGCAGTACTTC
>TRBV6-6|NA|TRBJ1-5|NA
CASTYREGQPQHF
TGTGCCAGCACCTACAGGGAAGGTCAGCCCCAGCATTTT
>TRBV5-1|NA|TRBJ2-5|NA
CASSSRTSSQETQYF
TGCGCCAGCAGCTCCCGGACATCCTCCCAAGAGACCCAGTACTTC
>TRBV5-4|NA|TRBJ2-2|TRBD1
CASSTGQGTVTGELFF
TGTGCCAGCAGCACCGGACAGGGTACGGTCACCGGGGAGCTGTTTTTT
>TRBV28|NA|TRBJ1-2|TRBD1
CASSSTGAGSYGYTF
TGTGCCAGCAGTTCCACAGGGGCCGGTTCCTATGGCTACACCTTC
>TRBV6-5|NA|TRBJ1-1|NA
CASRGKGDEAFF
TGTGCCAGCCGGGGTAAGGGAGATGAAGCTTTCTTT
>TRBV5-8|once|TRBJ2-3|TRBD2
CASSLPIGGGAYTQYF
TGTGCCAGCAGCTTACCCATAGGCGGGGGGGCATATACGCAGTATTTT
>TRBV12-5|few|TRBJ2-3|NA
CASGLVKGGDLTDTQYF
TGTGCTAGTGGTTTGGTCAAAGGCGGGGACTTAACAGATACGCAGTATTTT
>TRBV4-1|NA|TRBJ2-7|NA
CASSQRDDYEQYF
TGCGCCAGCAGCCAACGGGATGACTACGAGCAGTACTTC
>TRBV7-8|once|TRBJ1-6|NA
CASSLGGLSSYNSPLHF
TGTGCCAGCAGCTTAGGTGGACTGAGCTCCTATAATTCACCCCTCCACTTT
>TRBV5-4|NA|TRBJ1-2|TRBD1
CASSLPSGQSYGYTF
TGTGCCAGCAGCTTACCCTCGGGACAGAGCTATGGCTACACCTTC
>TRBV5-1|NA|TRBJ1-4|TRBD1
CASSLVGTGKATNEKLFF
TGCGCCAGCAGCTTGGTTGGGACAGGGAAGGCAACTAATGAAAAACTGTTTTTT
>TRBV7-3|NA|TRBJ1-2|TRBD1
CASSRLPGQGIGGYTF
TGTGCCAGCAGCAGACTACCGGGACAGGGGATCGGTGGCTACACCTTC
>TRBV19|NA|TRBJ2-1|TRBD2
CASSVGLAGGSDEQFF
TGTGCCAGTAGTGTGGGACTAGCGGGGGGTTCCGATGAGCAGTTCTTC
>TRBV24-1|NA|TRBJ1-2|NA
CATSEGGSNYGYTF
TGTGCCACCAGTGAGGGAGGGTCTAACTATGGCTACACCTTC
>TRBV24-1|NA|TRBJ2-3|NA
CATSSTGNSADTQYF
TGTGCCACCAGTTCGACGGGAAATTCCGCAGATACGCAGTATTTT
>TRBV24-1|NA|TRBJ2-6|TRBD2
CATSAAGRAGANVLTF
TGTGCCACCTCCGCGGCCGGGAGGGCTGGGGCCAACGTCCTGACTTTC
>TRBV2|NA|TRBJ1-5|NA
CASSSVARQPQHF
TGTGCCAGCAGTTCCGTAGCGCGTCAGCCCCAGCATTTT
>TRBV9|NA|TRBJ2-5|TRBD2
CASSAERGGTQYF
TGTGCCAGCAGCGCGGAGCGGGGAGGGACCCAGTACTTC
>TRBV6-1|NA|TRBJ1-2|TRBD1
CASSEGGQVFYGYTF
TGTGCCAGCAGTGAAGGAGGACAGGTCTTCTATGGCTACACCTTC
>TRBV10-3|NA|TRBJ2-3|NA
CATRQTGGTDTQYF
TGTGCCACGAGACAGACTGGGGGCACAGATACGCAGTATTTT
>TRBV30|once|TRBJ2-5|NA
CAWSVVRETQYF
TGTGCCTGGAGTGTGGTGAGAGAGACCCAGTACTTC
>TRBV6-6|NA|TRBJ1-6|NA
CASSYLSGLNSPLHF
TGTGCCAGCAGTTACCTATCGGGACTTAATTCACCCCTCCACTTT
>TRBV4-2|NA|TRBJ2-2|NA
CASTPGRQELFF
TGTGCCAGCACCCCGGGAAGACAGGAGCTGTTTTTT
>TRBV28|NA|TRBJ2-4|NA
CASSLEKGLTKNIQYF
TGTGCCAGCAGTTTAGAAAAGGGGCTCACCAAAAACATTCAGTACTTC
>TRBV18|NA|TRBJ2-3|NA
CASSPDSTDTQYF
TGTGCCAGCTCACCAGACTCCACAGATACGCAGTATTTT
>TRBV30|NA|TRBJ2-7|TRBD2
CASRAGIFSYEQYF
TGTGCCTCGCGAGCGGGGATTTTCTCCTACGAGCAGTACTTC
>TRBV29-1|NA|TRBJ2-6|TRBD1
CSVFRDRENVLTF
TGCAGCGTTTTCCGGGACAGAGAAAACGTCCTGACTTTC
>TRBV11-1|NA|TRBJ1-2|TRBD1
CASRNQGGAVLGYTF
TGTGCCAGCAGAAACCAGGGGGGCGCAGTCCTTGGCTACACCTTC
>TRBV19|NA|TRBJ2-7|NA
CASSITRGPYYEQYF
TGTGCCAGTAGTATCACAAGGGGCCCCTACTACGAGCAGTACTTC
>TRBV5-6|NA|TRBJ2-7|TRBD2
CASSGWGGSSSGEQYF
TGTGCCAGCAGCGGCTGGGGAGGGTCGTCCTCGGGGGAGCAGTACTTC
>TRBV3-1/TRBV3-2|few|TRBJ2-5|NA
CASSHDPRTLQETQYF
TGTGCCAGCAGTCATGATCCCAGGACTCTTCAAGAGACCCAGTACTTC
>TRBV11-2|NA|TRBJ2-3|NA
CASSLGPTDTQYF
TGTGCCAGCAGCCTGGGGCCTACAGATACGCAGTATTTT
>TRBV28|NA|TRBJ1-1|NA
CASIMGGARTTEAFF
TGTGCCAGCATCATGGGGGGGGCGCGTACCACTGAAGCTTTCTTT
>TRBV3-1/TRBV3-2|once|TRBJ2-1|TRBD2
CASSQDERGLAGVGSYNEQFF
TGTGCCAGCAGCCAAGATGAACGGGGGCTAGCGGGAGTAGGCTCCTACAATGAGCAGTTCTTC